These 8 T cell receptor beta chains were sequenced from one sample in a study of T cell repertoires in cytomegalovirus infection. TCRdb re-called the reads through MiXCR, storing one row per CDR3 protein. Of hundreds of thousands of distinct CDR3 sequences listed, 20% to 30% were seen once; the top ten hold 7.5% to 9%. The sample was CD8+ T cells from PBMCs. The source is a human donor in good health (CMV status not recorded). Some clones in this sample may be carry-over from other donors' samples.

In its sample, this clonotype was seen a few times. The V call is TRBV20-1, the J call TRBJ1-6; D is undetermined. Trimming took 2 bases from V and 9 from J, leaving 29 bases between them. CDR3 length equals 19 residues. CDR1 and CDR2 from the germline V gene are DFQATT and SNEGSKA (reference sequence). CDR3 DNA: TGCAGTGCTAGACCCCCGGCGCAGTCTATCGGAGTAGGTAGTTCACCCCTCCACTTT. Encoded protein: CSARPPAQSIGVGSSPLHF.

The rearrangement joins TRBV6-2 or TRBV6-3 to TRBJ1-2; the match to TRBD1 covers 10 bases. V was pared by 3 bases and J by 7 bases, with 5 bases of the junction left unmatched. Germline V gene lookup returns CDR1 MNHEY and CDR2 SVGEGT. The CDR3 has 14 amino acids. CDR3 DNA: TGTGCCAGCAGTTATCGGACAGGGGGTATTGGCTACACCTTC. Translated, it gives CASSYRTGGIGYTF.

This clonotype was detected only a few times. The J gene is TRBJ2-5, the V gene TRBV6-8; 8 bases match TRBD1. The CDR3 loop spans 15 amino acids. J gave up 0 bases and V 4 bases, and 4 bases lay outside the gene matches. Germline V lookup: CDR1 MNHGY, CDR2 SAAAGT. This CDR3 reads CASSLGTGDQETQYF. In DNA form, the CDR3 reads TGTGCCAGCAGTTTGGGGACAGGAGACCAAGAGACCCAGTACTTC.

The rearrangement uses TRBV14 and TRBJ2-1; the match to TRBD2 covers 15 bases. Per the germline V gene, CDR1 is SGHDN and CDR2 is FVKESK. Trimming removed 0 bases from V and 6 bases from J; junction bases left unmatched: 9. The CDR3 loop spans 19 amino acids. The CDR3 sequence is CASSQDIGLAGGPSNEQFF. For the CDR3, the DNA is TGTGCCAGCAGCCAAGATATTGGACTAGCGGGGGGGCCGAGCAATGAGCAGTTCTTC.

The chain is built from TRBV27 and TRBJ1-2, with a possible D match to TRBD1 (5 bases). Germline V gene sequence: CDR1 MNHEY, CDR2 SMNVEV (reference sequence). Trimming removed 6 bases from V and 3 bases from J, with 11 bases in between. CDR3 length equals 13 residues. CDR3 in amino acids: CASRSGDDYGYTF. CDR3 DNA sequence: TGTGCCAGCAGGTCGGGGGATGACTATGGCTACACCTTC.

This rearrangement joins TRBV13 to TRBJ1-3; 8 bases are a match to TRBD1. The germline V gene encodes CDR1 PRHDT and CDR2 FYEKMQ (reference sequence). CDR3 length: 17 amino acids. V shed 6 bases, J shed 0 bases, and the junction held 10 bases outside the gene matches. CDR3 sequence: CASSSSGGRDSGNTIYF. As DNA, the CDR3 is TGTGCCAGCAGTTCCTCAGGGGGCCGAGACTCTGGAAACACCATATATTTT. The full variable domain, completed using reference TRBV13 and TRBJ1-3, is AAGVIQSPRHLIKEKRETATLKCYPIPRHDTVYWYQQGPGQDPQFLISFYEKMQSDKGSIPDRFSAQQFSDYHSELNMSSLELGDSALYFCASSSSGGRDSGNTIYFGEGSWLTVV.

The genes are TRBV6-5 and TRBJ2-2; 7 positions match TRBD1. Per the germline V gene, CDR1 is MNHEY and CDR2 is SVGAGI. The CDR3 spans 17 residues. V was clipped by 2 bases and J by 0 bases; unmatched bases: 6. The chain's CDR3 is CASSYGTGTANTGELFF. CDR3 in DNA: TGTGCCAGCAGTTACGGCACCGGGACAGCGAACACCGGGGAGCTGTTTTTT.

CDR3 sequence: CASSRGAGPNTGELFF. Written as DNA, the CDR3 is TGTGCCAGCAGCCGGGGAGCGGGACCGAACACCGGGGAGCTGTTTTTT. The V gene is TRBV12-3 or TRBV12-4, the J gene TRBJ2-2, with TRBD2 identical over 7 bases. Trimming removed 6 bases from V and 0 bases from J; junction bases left unmatched: 7. This CDR3 is 16 amino acids long.